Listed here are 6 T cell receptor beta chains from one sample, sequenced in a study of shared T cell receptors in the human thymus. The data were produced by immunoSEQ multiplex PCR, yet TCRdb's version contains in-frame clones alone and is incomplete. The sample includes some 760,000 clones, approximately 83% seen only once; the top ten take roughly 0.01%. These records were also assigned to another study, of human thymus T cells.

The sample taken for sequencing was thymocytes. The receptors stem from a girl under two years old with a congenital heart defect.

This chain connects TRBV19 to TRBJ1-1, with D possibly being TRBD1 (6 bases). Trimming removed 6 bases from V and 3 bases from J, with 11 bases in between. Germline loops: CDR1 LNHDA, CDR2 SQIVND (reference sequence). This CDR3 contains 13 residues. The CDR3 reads CASRKQGHTEAFF. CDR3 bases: TGTGCCAGTAGGAAACAGGGCCACACTGAAGCTTTCTTT.

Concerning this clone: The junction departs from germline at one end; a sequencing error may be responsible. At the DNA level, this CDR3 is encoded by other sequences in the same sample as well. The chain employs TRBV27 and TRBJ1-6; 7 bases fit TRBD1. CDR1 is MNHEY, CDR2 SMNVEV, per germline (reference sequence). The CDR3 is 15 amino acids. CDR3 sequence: CASSPGTDNNSPLHF. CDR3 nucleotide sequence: TGTGCCAGCAGTCCCGGGACAGATAATAATTCCCCCCTCCACTTT.

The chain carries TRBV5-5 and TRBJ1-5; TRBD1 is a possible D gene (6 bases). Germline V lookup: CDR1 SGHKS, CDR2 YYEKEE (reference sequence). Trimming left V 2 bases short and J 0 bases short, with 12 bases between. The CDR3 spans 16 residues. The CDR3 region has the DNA TGTGCCAGCAGCTTTAGACAGGTCTATAGCAATCAGCCCCAGCATTTT. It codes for CASSFRQVYSNQPQHF.

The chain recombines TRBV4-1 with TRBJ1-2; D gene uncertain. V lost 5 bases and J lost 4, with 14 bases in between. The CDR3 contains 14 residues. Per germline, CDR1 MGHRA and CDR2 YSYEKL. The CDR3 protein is CASSARFSSYGYTF. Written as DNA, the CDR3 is TGCGCCAGCAGCGCCAGGTTCTCCTCCTATGGCTACACCTTC.

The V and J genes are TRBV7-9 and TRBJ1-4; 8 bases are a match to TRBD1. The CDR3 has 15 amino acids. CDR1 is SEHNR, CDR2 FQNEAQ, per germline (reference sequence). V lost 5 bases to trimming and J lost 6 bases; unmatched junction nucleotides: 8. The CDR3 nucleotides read TGTGCCAGCAGCACCCGGGACAGGCCCGATGAAAAACTGTTTTTT. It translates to CASSTRDRPDEKLFF.

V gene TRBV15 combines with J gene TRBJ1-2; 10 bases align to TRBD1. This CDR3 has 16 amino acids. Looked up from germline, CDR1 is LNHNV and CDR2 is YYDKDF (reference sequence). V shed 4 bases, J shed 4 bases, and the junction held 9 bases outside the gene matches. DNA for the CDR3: TGTGCCACCAGCAAATGGAGACAGGGGGCCGTCTATGGCTACACCTTC. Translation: CATSKWRQGAVYGYTF.